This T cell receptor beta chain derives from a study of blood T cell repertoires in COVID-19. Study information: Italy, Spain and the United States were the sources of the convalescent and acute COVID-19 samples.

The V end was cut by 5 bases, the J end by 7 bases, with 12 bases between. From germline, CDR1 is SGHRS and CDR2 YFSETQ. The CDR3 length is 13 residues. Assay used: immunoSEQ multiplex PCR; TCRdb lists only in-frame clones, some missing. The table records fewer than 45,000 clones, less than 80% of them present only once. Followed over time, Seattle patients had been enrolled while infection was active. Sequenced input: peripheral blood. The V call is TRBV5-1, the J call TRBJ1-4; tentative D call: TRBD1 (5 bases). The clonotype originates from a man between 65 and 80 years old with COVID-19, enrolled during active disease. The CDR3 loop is CASRRQSVEKLFF. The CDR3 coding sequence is TGCGCCAGCAGAAGACAGAGCGTTGAAAAACTGTTTTTT.